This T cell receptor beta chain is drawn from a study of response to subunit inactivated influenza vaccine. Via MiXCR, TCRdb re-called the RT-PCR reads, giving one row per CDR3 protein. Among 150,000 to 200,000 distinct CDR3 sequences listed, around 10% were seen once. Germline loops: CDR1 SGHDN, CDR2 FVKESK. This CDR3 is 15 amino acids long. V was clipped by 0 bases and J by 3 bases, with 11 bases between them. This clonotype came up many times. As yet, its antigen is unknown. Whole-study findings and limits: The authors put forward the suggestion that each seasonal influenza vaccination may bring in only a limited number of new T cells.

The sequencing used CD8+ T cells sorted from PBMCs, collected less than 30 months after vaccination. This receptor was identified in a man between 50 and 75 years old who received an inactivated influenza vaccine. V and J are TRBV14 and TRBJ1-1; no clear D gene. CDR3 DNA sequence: TGTGCCAGCAGCCAAGAGACCAAAGGAGACACTGAAGCTTTCTTT. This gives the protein CASSQETKGDTEAFF.